Below are 4 T cell receptor beta chains sequenced from a single sample in a study of T cell responses to AZD1222 COVID-19 vaccine. The method was immunoSEQ multiplex PCR; TCRdb's version includes in-frame clones alone and lacks a portion of them. This table holds over 130,000 clones. The sample consisted of peripheral blood. The receptors derive from an adult in good health.

The V gene is TRBV3-1 (or the pseudogene TRBV3-2), the J gene TRBJ1-3; D is unclear. The V gene's germline CDR1 is LGHDT and CDR2 YNNKEL (reference sequence). The CDR3 is 14 amino acids. Trimming shortened V by 4 bases and J by 4 bases, and 11 bases separated the two germline ends. The CDR3 DNA sequence: TGTGCCAGCAGCCGGAGTTCGTCCGGAAACACCATATATTTT. Translated, it gives CASSRSSSGNTIYF.

The chain couples TRBV11-1 to TRBJ2-2; D unresolved. The CDR3 is 13 residues long. CDR1 is SGHAT and CDR2 is FQDESV in the germline V gene (reference sequence). Deletions cut 5 bases from V and 5 bases from J, with 9 bases between. In DNA, the CDR3 is TGTGCCAGCAGCAAGTCCGCTACCGGGGAGCTGTTTTTT. Translation gives CASSKSATGELFF.

V usage is TRBV7-2 and J usage is TRBJ1-1, with D tentatively TRBD1 (6 bases). The CDR3 spans 15 residues. Germline V gene data show CDR1 as SGHTA and CDR2 as FQGNSA. Trimming removed 1 base at V and 4 bases at J, with 13 bases between. The CDR3 sequence: CASSLVLGGGTEAFF. CDR3 bases: TGTGCCAGCAGCTTAGTGCTGGGGGGCGGCACTGAAGCTTTCTTT.

The chain has TRBV19 and TRBJ1-2, with 8 bases aligning to TRBD1. V trimming: 5 bases; J trimming: 8 bases; junction bases outside the gene matches: 7. Germline-derived CDR1 and CDR2 are LNHDA and SQIVND (reference sequence). The CDR3 totals 13 residues. The CDR3 DNA reads as TGTGCCAGTAGTCCCCGACAGGGGCCAGGCTACACCTTC. Encoded protein: CASSPRQGPGYTF. Complete variable domain (other parts from reference TRBV19 and TRBJ1-2): DGGITQSPKYLFRKEGQNVTLSCEQNLNHDAMYWYRQDPGQGLRLIYYSQIVNDFQKGDIAEGYSVSREKKESFPLTVTSAQKNPTAFYLCASSPRQGPGYTFGSGTRLTVV.